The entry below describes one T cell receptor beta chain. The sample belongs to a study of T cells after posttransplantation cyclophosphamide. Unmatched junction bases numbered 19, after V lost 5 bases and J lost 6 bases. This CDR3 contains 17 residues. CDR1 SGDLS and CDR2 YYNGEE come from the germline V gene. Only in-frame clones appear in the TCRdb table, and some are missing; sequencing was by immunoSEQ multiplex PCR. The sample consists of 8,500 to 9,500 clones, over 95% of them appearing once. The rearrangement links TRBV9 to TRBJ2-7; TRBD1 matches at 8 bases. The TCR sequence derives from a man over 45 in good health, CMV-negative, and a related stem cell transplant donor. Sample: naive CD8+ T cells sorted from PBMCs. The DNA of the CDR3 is TGTGCCAGCAGTCTTTCTACTTCTCGAACAGGGGGTTCCGAGCAGTACTTC. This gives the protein CASSLSTSRTGGSEQYF.